This TCR beta chain was retrieved from a study of shared clonotypes between healthy human individuals. Study as a whole: The donor group consisted of two women and a few men, aged 18 to 49.

Here immunoSEQ multiplex PCR was the method, and the copy in TCRdb shows in-frame clones only, minus some. The data hold about 2 million clones, with about 95% observed a single time. The CDR3 extends over 14 amino acids. Looked up from germline, CDR1 is MNHEY and CDR2 is SVGAGI. Trimming removed 4 bases from V and 4 bases from J, with 13 bases in between. Cells designated naive CD8 were CD45RO-negative and were positively selected for CCR7, with terminally differentiated effector memory CD45RA+ cells excluded. The sample taken for sequencing was naive CD8+ T cells sorted from blood. This clonotype originated in a man younger than 30 in good health. This rearrangement joins TRBV6-5 to TRBJ1-1, with D unclear. The CDR3 nucleotides read TGTGCCAGCAGTTCCCGCCCCTCGGGCACTGAAGCTTTCTTT. It specifies CASSSRPSGTEAFF.